This TCR beta chain was found in a study of cytotoxic CD8 clonotypes in ibrutinib-treated CLL. Sequenced by immunoSEQ multiplex PCR; TCRdb stores in-frame clones only, minus some. This table holds 300,000 to 350,000 clones, almost 80% found once. Study-wide results and limits: Exceeding age-matched healthy donors, baseline clonality also tracked the counts of circulating CD8+ T cells. Under therapy, public clonotypes either contracted or stayed stable, and they were uncommon. An increase in clonality occurred at ibrutinib response, followed by a return toward baseline at progression.

Trimming took 0 bases from V and 5 from J, leaving 10 bases between them. The CDR3 contains 14 residues. The germline V gene has CDR1 WNHNN and CDR2 SYGVQD (reference sequence). This clone was counted only a few times. The antigen is undetermined. The gene calls are TRBV10-1 and TRBJ1-2; D is unresolved. The sequence came from a human donor with chronic lymphocytic leukemia. The sample was PBMCs, taken before ibrutinib treatment. CDR3 region: CASSESPSDYGYTF. The CDR3 region has the DNA TGCGCCAGCAGTGAGTCCCCAAGCGATTATGGCTACACCTTC.